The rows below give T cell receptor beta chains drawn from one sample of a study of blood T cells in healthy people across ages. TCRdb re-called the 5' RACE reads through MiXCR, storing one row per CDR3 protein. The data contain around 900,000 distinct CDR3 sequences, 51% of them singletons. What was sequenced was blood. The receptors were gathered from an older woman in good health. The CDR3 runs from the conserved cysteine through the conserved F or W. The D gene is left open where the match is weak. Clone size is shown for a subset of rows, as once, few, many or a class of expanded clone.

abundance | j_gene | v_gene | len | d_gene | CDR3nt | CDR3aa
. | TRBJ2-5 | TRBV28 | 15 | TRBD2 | TGTGCCAGCAGTGGGCCGGGACTAGCGAAAGAGACCCAGTACTTC | CASSGPGLAKETQYF
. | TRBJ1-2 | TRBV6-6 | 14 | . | TGTGCCAGCAGTTACGAGGTTTTTAACTATGGCTACACCTTC | CASSYEVFNYGYTF
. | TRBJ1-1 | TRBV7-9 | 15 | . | TGTGCCAGCAGCTTAGCGGTAGGGGTGAACACTGAAGCTTTCTTT | CASSLAVGVNTEAFF
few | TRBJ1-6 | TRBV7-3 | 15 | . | TGTGCCAGCAGCTTTTCAGGGGAAGAGGATTCACCCCTCCACTTT | CASSFSGEEDSPLHF
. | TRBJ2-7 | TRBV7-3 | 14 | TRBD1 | TGTGCCAGCAGCCTCCGGGACAGCCGCGACGAGCAGTACTTC | CASSLRDSRDEQYF
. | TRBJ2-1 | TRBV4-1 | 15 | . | TGCGCCAGCAGCCAAGAGGTACAGGGTGTCAATGAGCAGTTCTTC | CASSQEVQGVNEQFF
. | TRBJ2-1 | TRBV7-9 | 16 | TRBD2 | TGTGCCAGCAGCTCTTCGGGACTAGCGGGAGGCAATGAGCAGTTCTTC | CASSSSGLAGGNEQFF
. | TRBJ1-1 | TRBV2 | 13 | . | TGTGCCAGCAGCACAGGGTTATGGACTGAAGCTTTCTTT | CASSTGLWTEAFF
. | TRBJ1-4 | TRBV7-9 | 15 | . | TGTGCCAGCAGCCACGACCGGGGTGATAATGAAAAACTGTTTTTT | CASSHDRGDNEKLFF
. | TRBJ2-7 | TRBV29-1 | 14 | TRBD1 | TGCAGCGTCAGGGGACAGGGGGGCTCCTACGAGCAGTACTTC | CSVRGQGGSYEQYF
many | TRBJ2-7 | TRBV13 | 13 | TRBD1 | TGTGCCAGCAGCGTTGGCAGGGGGTACGAGCAGTACTTC | CASSVGRGYEQYF
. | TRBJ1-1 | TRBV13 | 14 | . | TGTGCCAGCAGAGAGAGGGGCATGAACACTGAAGCTTTCTTT | CASRERGMNTEAFF
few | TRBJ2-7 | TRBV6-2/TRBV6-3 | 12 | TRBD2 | TGTGCCAGCAGTCTAGGGACTAGCGAAGCGTACTTC | CASSLGTSEAYF
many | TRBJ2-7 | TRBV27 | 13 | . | TGTGCCAGCAGAGGAGGGGCGACGGGCGAGCAGTACTTC | CASRGGATGEQYF
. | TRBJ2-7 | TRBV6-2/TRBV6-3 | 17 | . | TGTGCCAGCAGTTACTCTTTTTGGGCGGAACCCCAATACGAGCAGTACTTC | CASSYSFWAEPQYEQYF
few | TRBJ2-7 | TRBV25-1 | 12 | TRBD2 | TGTGCCACTGGGGCGGGAGCCTACGAGCAGTACTTC | CATGAGAYEQYF
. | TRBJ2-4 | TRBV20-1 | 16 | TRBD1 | TGCAGTGCACCCTGGACAGGGGGCGCGGCCAAAAACATTCAGTACTTC | CSAPWTGGAAKNIQYF
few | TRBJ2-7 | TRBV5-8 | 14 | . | TGTGCCAGCCACGGGGCTCTATCCCCCTACGAGCAGTACTTC | CASHGALSPYEQYF
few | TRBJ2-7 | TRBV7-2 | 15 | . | TGTGCCAGCAGCTTAGTACAGGGCCTCGGCTACGAGCAGTACTTC | CASSLVQGLGYEQYF
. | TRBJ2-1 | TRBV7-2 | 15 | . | TGTGCCAGCAGCATCGGGACCTTCCCTCGCAATGAGCAGTTCTTC | CASSIGTFPRNEQFF
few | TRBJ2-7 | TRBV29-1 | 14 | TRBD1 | TGCAGCGTTGAAGCAAAACAGGGGGGTTACGAGCAGTACTTC | CSVEAKQGGYEQYF
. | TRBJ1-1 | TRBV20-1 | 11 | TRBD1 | TGCAGTGCTAAAAAGGACAGGGGAGCTTTCTTT | CSAKKDRGAFF
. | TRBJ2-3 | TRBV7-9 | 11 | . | TGTGCCAGCAGCACAATCGATACGCAGTATTTT | CASSTIDTQYF
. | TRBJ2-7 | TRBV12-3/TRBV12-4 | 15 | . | TGTGCCAGCAGTCCCCGCGGGACGGGGGCCTACGAGCAGTACTTC | CASSPRGTGAYEQYF
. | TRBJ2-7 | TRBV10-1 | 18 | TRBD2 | TGCGCCAGCGTTAGGGACGACAGAAGAAGCGGGAGATGCCACGAGCAGTACTTC | CASVRDDRRSGRCHEQYF